This T cell receptor (beta chain) was captured in a study of beta chain features in type 1 diabetes (dated by TCRdb to 2016 to 2019). Study-level background: Mean age, gender distribution, total cell number and subset yield did not differ between patients and healthy donors. A total of 85 million to 140 million sorted cells were examined across all samples, and a strong correlation was observed between cell number per subset and RNA yield. In the study, recently diagnosed type 1 diabetes patients and matched healthy donors were compared on the TCRB repertoires of their sorted circulating CD4+ T cell subsets. Regulatory and stem cell-like memory subsets were obtained from only 8 patients and about eight healthy donors, while naive and central memory subsets were obtained from all 30 or so donors.

The High Capacity cDNA Reverse Transcription Kit was used to reverse transcribe all of the isolated RNA, meaning that expressed TCRB transcripts were what got sequenced. Deep immunoSEQ sequencing was performed on naive, central memory and regulatory T cell samples, with an average of around 3.5 million total reads per sample. Sorted cells were lysed in RLT buffer and RNA was extracted with DNase-treated RNeasy Micro or Mini kits, depending on cell number. Each cell subset was processed separately to prevent cross-contamination, with patient and healthy donor samples processed together. TCRB sequences were amplified from cDNA with the immunoSEQ multiplex PCR, producing 87-bp fragments spanning the CDR3 region. Sequencing of the amplicons was performed on the Illumina HiSeq platform. On the authors' methods: Synthetic template baselines were used to correct PCR bias computationally, reads within Hamming distance 2 were collapsed together, and singletons that could not be merged were discarded. Reads were aligned against IMGT to assign V, D and J genes, CDR3 length and insertions or deletions at six rearrangement sites. Within each subset, clonotype counts were normalized to sorted cell number, after which true diversity and Gini coefficients were computed with the tcR R package. The overlap coefficient, calculated on TCRB nucleotide sequences, was used to quantify repertoire sharing. Out-of-frame TCRB sequences from naive cells were analyzed to stand in for the pre-selection repertoire. TCRdb's version of the immuneACCESS table is confined to in-frame rearrangements and falls short of the full clone set. An unresolved V gene accounts for under half of the shortfall where checked; the remainder is of unknown origin. The V and J calls and clone size are taken from that table; D and trimming were inferred from the DNA. The sample table contains 400,000 to 500,000 clones; only one count was recorded for approximately 13% of them. The top ten clones comprise roughly 0.04% of the sample.

Comments on this clone: The clone's antigen remains unknown. Per-nucleotide qualities are absent, and no much larger clonotype sits a single base away.

The paper as a whole reports these results and caveats: PCR may preferentially amplify shorter templates, but because patient and control samples were amplified and corrected together, any resulting skew would affect both groups equally. Naive, central memory and regulatory TCRB repertoires appeared to be more alike among patients than among healthy donors. Patients with type 1 diabetes made fewer insertions and deleted more nucleotides at VDJ recombination sites, implying thymic rearrangement abnormalities. A moderate but significant shortening of TCRB CDR3 length was observed in type 1 diabetes patients in all four CD4+ subsets. Because the HLA sub-analyses included only small numbers of individuals, any influence of HLA type on TCRB rearrangement was left unresolved. Because cDNA was sequenced instead of genomic DNA, highly expressing activated cells could be over-represented, though the groups showed no difference in activation or CD3 levels.

Taken from the germline V gene (reference sequence), the CDR1 and CDR2 loops are SGHNT and YYREEE. Measured from the cysteine to the phenylalanine, the CDR3 is 17 residues long. The DNA shown is the 51-base CDR3, in frame from base 1. Compared with germline, V lacks 4 bases and J lacks 0 bases; bases without a gene match: 7. Each donor gave one peripheral blood draw, averaging approximately 0.11 L, which was collected into heparinised tubes. Using a panel that included CD45RO, CCR7, CD25, CD127, CD95 and CD27, naive, central memory, regulatory and stem cell-like memory CD4+ T cells were sorted on a BD FACSAria II. Purity was above 95% for every sorted population. PBMCs were isolated right away by Lymphoprep density gradient centrifugation and were stained directly, without culture. Samples were stained and sorted in pairs, with one healthy donor and one patient per experiment, so that batch effects were minimized.

What was sequenced was naive CD4+ T cells from blood. Sample cell subset or site, as interpreted from the label and publication: true naive CD4+ T cells. This TCR was recovered from a man younger than 40 in good health. Here the chain combines TRBV5-4 and TRBJ2-2; TRBD2 agrees with 9 junctional bases. The CDR3 reads CASSNRLAAANTGELFF. The nucleotides are TGTGCCAGCAGCAACAGACTAGCGGCCGCGAACACCGGGGAGCTGTTTTTT.